The sequence of this T cell receptor beta chain was determined in a study of blood T cell repertoires in COVID-19. Across the whole study: Acute and convalescent COVID-19 specimens originated in the United States, Italy and Spain. PBMCs, B-cell-depleted T cells, or T cells provided the cDNA or gDNA that made up the material.

Per the study methods: Amplification with reference gene primers provided the estimates of nucleated cell counts. This table comes from immunoSEQ multiplex PCR, and its TCRdb copy is limited to in-frame clones, with some not included. V and J calls and clone size are given by that table; D and trimming were obtained from the DNA. This table has approximately 70,000 clones, roughly 90% appearing once. CDR1 and CDR2 from the germline V gene are KGHDR and SFDVKD. The CDR3 runs 13 residues. Trimming stripped 3 bases from V and 7 bases from J, with 9 bases between. The chain carries TRBV24-1 and TRBJ2-1; D uncertain. Sequences were obtained from peripheral blood. The clonotype comes from a woman in her fifties or sixties with acute or convalescent COVID-19. CDR3 coding DNA: TGTGCCACCAGTGATAAGACTGATAATGAGCAGTTCTTC. It codes for CATSDKTDNEQFF.